This T cell receptor beta chain appears in the sequencing data of a study of pediatric ulcerative colitis. Study-wide findings and caveats: This repertoire reflects total lymphocytes rather than subpopulations like regulatory T cells. Clonal expansions reduced rectal repertoire diversity in acute severe colitis. Blood-rectal clonal overlap within each person was significantly higher in ulcerative colitis patients than controls.

Data came from immunoSEQ multiplex PCR; TCRdb stores just in-frame clones and leaves some out. The top ten clones hold approximately 3.4% of a sample with approximately 60,000 clones, around 85% of them seen once. A remark on this clone: Its specificity is unknown.

Colonoscopy and blood draw happened at the same time. What was sequenced was blood. The receptor was derived from a boy younger than 18 with severe ulcerative colitis.

As DNA, the CDR3 is TGTGCCAGCAGTGTAGACTGGAAATATGGCTACACCTTC. Encoded protein: CASSVDWKYGYTF. This chain joins TRBV2 and TRBJ1-2; D remains unclear. CDR1 is SNHLY, CDR2 FYNNEI, per germline. This CDR3 spans 13 amino acids. Trimming shortened V by 4 bases and J by 5 bases, and 11 bases separated the two germline ends.